This T cell receptor beta chain was recorded in a study of cytomegalovirus exposure and HLA in healthy donors. Study-wide findings and caveats: High sensitivity and specificity were reportedly achieved when the classifier diagnosed cytomegalovirus status.

The method was immunoSEQ multiplex PCR; TCRdb's version includes in-frame clones alone and lacks a portion of them. The table has about 140,000 clones, almost 85% seen once; the top ten hold about 27%. This clone was counted a single time. Its specificity is unknown. The junction had 5 bases not matched to a gene; V was cut back by 4 bases and J by 5 bases. The CDR3 runs to 14 residues. CDR1 is SGHDT, CDR2 YYEEEE, per germline. Sequenced sample: PBMCs. The genes are TRBV5-6 and TRBJ2-7; 11 bases align to TRBD1. This TCR derives from a man in his thirties or forties in good health and CMV-seropositive. The CDR3 DNA sequence: TGTGCCAGCAGCACTGGGACAGGGGGGCACGAGCAGTACTTC. Protein product: CASSTGTGGHEQYF.